The 29 T cell receptor beta chains below were found in one sample sequenced in a study of vaccination and CD4 T cells after COVID-19. The antigens of these receptors remain unknown. Noted treatment: roughly ten-day PBMC culture with coronavirus spike peptide pools or control peptides (ViraFEST assay). Cultured CD4+ T cell DNA underwent sequencing with the Oncomine TCR Beta short-read assay. TCRdb re-analysed the PCR reads in MiXCR, keeping a single row per CDR3 protein. The sample includes almost 15,000 distinct CDR3 sequences, just over 20% seen only once; the top ten take less than 15%. The sequenced sample was CD4+ T cells from blood, cultured in vitro, obtained before SARS-CoV-2 vaccination. These TCRs come from a human donor who received a COVID-19 vaccine.

Points on this clonotype: The junction differs from germline at one of its ends, possibly a read error. The CDR3 protein is CASRLDRNTGELFF. For the CDR3, the DNA is TGTGCCAGCAGATTGGACAGGAACACCGGGGAGCTGTTTTTT. The chain is built from TRBV5-4 and TRBJ2-2; TRBD1 is a possible D gene (6 bases). The germline CDR1 and CDR2 sequences are SGHNT and YYREEE (reference sequence). This CDR3 has 14 amino acids.

The CDR3 DNA follows: TGTGCCAGTAGTAGAACGGACAGGGGGAACCAGCCCCAGCATTTT. Translation: CASSRTDRGNQPQHF. The gene calls are TRBV19 and TRBJ1-5; the match to TRBD1 covers 10 bases. This CDR3 is 15 amino acids long. Germline loops: CDR1 LNHDA, CDR2 SQIVND (reference sequence). V trimming: 4 bases; J trimming: 7 bases; junction bases outside the gene matches: 7.

This clonotype is categorized as medium-sized (0.01 to 0.1%). This chain uses TRBV7-2 with TRBJ1-2, with 9 bases matching TRBD1. Germline CDR1 is SGHTA and CDR2 is FQGNSA. V was clipped by 5 bases and J by 5 bases; unmatched bases: 12. The CDR3 totals 16 residues. CDR3 in DNA: TGTGCCAGCAGCCCTAATGGACAGGGGTCAAGGTATGGCTACACCTTC. It codes for CASSPNGQGSRYGYTF.

The V call is TRBV11-2, the J call TRBJ2-1; 10 bases align to TRBD1. The germline gives CDR1 SGHAT, CDR2 FQNNGV. Trimming took 1 base from V and 8 from J; bases not matched to a gene: 8. The CDR3 length is 16 residues. CDR3 DNA: TGTGCCAGCAGCTTAGGGGCCATGACAGGGGGCCATGAGCAGTTCTTC. Translating it yields CASSLGAMTGGHEQFF.

The chain has TRBV6-1 and TRBJ2-1; maybe TRBD1 (6 bases). V was trimmed by 4 bases and J by 4 bases, leaving 20 bases between them. The CDR3 loop spans 17 amino acids. Looked up from germline, CDR1 is MNHNS and CDR2 is SASEGT. In DNA, the CDR3 is TGTGCCAGCAGTGGCAGTGTAGGCAGGGGTCGATACAATGAGCAGTTCTTC. Its protein product is CASSGSVGRGRYNEQFF.

The CDR3 DNA sequence: TGTGCCGTACGGGACGGCCTGGATGGCTACACCTTC. Translation: CAVRDGLDGYTF. The J gene is TRBJ1-2, the V gene TRBV6-1, with a tentative D call TRBD1 (5 bases). Per germline, CDR1 MNHNS and CDR2 SASEGT. There are 12 residues in the CDR3. The V end lost 11 bases, the J end lost 6 bases, and 16 bases lay between the germline ends.

This clonotype was seen more than once but under ten times. One end of the junction does not line up with germline, which may come from a read error. The chain recombines TRBV20-1 with TRBJ2-3; 11 bases line up with TRBD2. This CDR3 spans 12 amino acids. Germline loops: CDR1 DFQATT, CDR2 SNEGSKA (reference sequence). The CDR3 bases are TGCTCGACTAGCGGGAACGCAGATGCGCAGTATTTT. Translated: CSTSGNADAQYF.

The chain is built from TRBV5-4 and TRBJ2-1; D gene ambiguous. Germline CDR1 reads SGHNT; CDR2 reads YYREEE (reference sequence). The CDR3 totals 14 residues. V was trimmed by 0 bases and J by 8 bases, leaving 12 bases between them. The CDR3 sequence is CASSLAVEADEQFF. The CDR3 region has the DNA TGTGCCAGCAGCTTGGCGGTGGAAGCCGATGAGCAGTTCTTC.

The chain employs TRBV25-1 and TRBJ2-7, with a weak D call TRBD1 (5 bases). Germline values: CDR1 MGHDK, CDR2 SYGVNS. This CDR3 has 14 residues. V was pared by 0 bases and J by 5 bases, with 11 bases between. CDR3 DNA sequence: TGTGCCAGCAGTGAATATAAGAGCAGGGACGAGCAGTACTTC. Encoded protein: CASSEYKSRDEQYF.

This chain joins TRBV30 and TRBJ1-1; no clear D. The CDR3 extends over 13 amino acids. The germline CDR1 and CDR2 sequences are GTSNPN and SVGIG (reference sequence). The V end lost 0 bases, the J end lost 2 bases, and 7 bases lay between the germline ends. The CDR3 is CAWSVGTNTEAFF. For the CDR3, the DNA is TGTGCCTGGAGTGTAGGAACTAACACTGAAGCTTTCTTT.

This clonotype was picked up a small number of times. CDR3 in DNA: TGTGCCAGCAGCCGTCTAGGGACTAGCGGGGGAAATGAGCAGTTCTTC. Translated: CASSRLGTSGGNEQFF. This rearrangement joins TRBV12-3 or TRBV12-4 to TRBJ2-1; 14 positions match TRBD2. J lost 7 bases, V lost 6 bases, and 8 bases had no gene match. This CDR3 has 16 residues.

This clonotype was seen a few times. The V gene is TRBV5-3, the J gene TRBJ2-5; 8 positions match TRBD2. TRBV5-3 is known as an ORF, though its function is uncertain. The CDR3 sequence is 14 residues long. With 8 bases clipped from V and 0 bases from J, the junction kept 6 bases outside the gene matches. DNA for the CDR3: TGTGCCAGCAACCGGGGGGGGCACCAAGAGACCCAGTACTTC. As protein: CASNRGGHQETQYF.

The chain has TRBV12-3 or TRBV12-4 and TRBJ1-2; no firm D call. Trimming stripped 2 bases from V and 0 bases from J, with 22 bases between. This CDR3 has 19 amino acids. The CDR3 nucleotides are TGTGCCAGCAGTTTAAGGAGGGCGGGCCGAGGTTGGCCTAACTATGGCTACACCTTC. It translates to CASSLRRAGRGWPNYGYTF.

By frequency in the sample, this clonotype is medium-sized. This rearrangement joins TRBV20-1 to TRBJ1-1, with TRBD1 identical over 7 bases. The V gene's germline CDR1 is DFQATT and CDR2 SNEGSKA (reference sequence). This CDR3 comprises 12 residues. Trimming removed 5 bases from V and 9 bases from J; junction bases left unmatched: 9. For the CDR3, the DNA is TGCAGTGCTTTAAAGGGGGACAGCCAAGCTTTCTTT. It codes for CSALKGDSQAFF.

The chain uses TRBV2 and TRBJ2-4; the D gene is possibly TRBD2 (5 bases). From germline, CDR1 is SNHLY and CDR2 FYNNEI. V lost 7 bases and J lost 9, with 19 bases in between. The CDR3 loop spans 14 amino acids. The CDR3 here is CASKVRKSGGIQYF. The CDR3 bases are TGTGCCAGCAAGGTCAGAAAATCTGGAGGCATTCAGTACTTC. The full variable domain, completed using reference TRBV2 and TRBJ2-4, is EPEVTQTPSHQVTQMGQEVILRCVPISNHLYFYWYRQILGQKVEFLVSFYNNEISEKSEIFDDQFSVERPDGSNFTLKIRSTKLEDSAMYFCASKVRKSGGIQYFGAGTRLSVL.

This clonotype was observed a few times. The rearrangement joins TRBV9 to TRBJ2-7; D is tentatively TRBD1 or TRBD2 (5 bases each). The CDR3 sequence is 14 residues long. CDR1 and CDR2 (germline): SGDLS, YYNGEE. Trimming removed 2 bases at V and 0 bases at J, with 9 bases between. This CDR3 is CASSVGVNSYEQYF. For the CDR3, the DNA is TGTGCCAGCAGCGTGGGGGTAAACTCCTACGAGCAGTACTTC.

There are a few counts of this clonotype. V and J are TRBV6-1 and TRBJ2-7, with D perhaps TRBD1 (6 bases). This CDR3 has 12 amino acids. Germline-derived CDR1 and CDR2 are MNHNS and SASEGT. The V end was cut by 6 bases, the J end by 2 bases, with 8 bases between. CDR3 sequence (DNA): TGTGCCAGCAGCCGGGACACCTACGAGCAGTACTTC. This gives the protein CASSRDTYEQYF.

The chain uses TRBV4-2 and TRBJ2-4, with 11 nucleotides matching TRBD2. This CDR3 spans 17 amino acids. V gave up 0 bases and J gave up 3 bases; unmatched junction bases: 4. CDR1 is LGHNA, CDR2 YNFKEQ, per germline. The CDR3 here is CASSQETSGGVKNIQYF. The CDR3 bases are TGTGCCAGCAGCCAAGAAACTAGCGGGGGTGTCAAAAACATTCAGTACTTC.

This clonotype has more than one count but fewer than ten. The V call is TRBV24-1, the J call TRBJ1-2; D is ambiguous. Germline loops: CDR1 KGHDR, CDR2 SFDVKD. The CDR3 is 14 amino acids. With 11 bases removed from V and 0 bases from J, the gap between germline ends came to 15 bases. In DNA form, the CDR3 reads TGTGCCAAAAGTCCGGCAGATCCTAACTATGGCTACACCTTC. Translation gives CAKSPADPNYGYTF.

This chain uses TRBV5-6 with TRBJ2-3; unclear D gene. This CDR3 is 14 amino acids long. V gave up 2 bases and J gave up 0 bases, with 7 bases separating them. CDR1 is SGHDT, CDR2 YYEEEE, per germline. The CDR3 coding sequence is TGTGCCAGCAGCTTTTGGTCTAGCACAGATACGCAGTATTTT. Translation: CASSFWSSTDTQYF.

V gene TRBV6-1 combines with J gene TRBJ2-3; 13 nucleotides line up with TRBD2. The CDR3 consists of 16 residues. Germline values: CDR1 MNHNS, CDR2 SASEGT. Unmatched junction bases numbered 6, after V lost 6 bases and J lost 3 bases. CDR3 loop: CASSDGLAGETDTQYF. CDR3 nucleotides: TGTGCCAGCAGCGATGGACTAGCGGGGGAAACAGATACGCAGTATTTT.

This clonotype has only a few counts. The chain combines TRBV30 with TRBJ1-5; no clear D gene. V was cut by 0 bases and J by 0 bases, with 15 bases left in between. This CDR3 region has 17 residues. Germline CDR1 reads GTSNPN; CDR2 reads SVGIG (reference sequence). The CDR3 bases are TGTGCCTGGAGTGTACCATCCGGCACGGATAGCAATCAGCCCCAGCATTTT. Encoded protein: CAWSVPSGTDSNQPQHF.

This clonotype came up a few times. The V gene is TRBV20-1, the J gene TRBJ1-2; D perhaps matches TRBD1 (5 bases). V was trimmed by 0 bases and J by 4 bases, leaving 21 bases between them. CDR1 DFQATT and CDR2 SNEGSKA come from the germline V gene (reference sequence). The CDR3 runs 17 residues. The CDR3 protein is CSARDGGTEVGVYGYTF. The CDR3 region has the DNA TGCAGTGCTAGAGATGGGGGAACCGAGGTGGGAGTCTATGGCTACACCTTC.

The rearrangement links TRBV6-1 to TRBJ2-7; unclear D gene. The CDR3 loop spans 11 amino acids. In germline, CDR1 is MNHNS, CDR2 SASEGT. V was trimmed by 3 bases and J by 9 bases, leaving 9 bases between them. Here the CDR3 reads CASSEVGRQYF. CDR3 DNA: TGTGCCAGCAGTGAGGTAGGACGGCAGTACTTC.

The gene calls are TRBV20-1 and TRBJ1-1, with no clear D. The CDR3 runs to 11 residues. V dropped 4 bases and J dropped 1 base, with 4 bases sitting between them. Per germline, CDR1 DFQATT and CDR2 SNEGSKA (reference sequence). CDR3 amino acids: CSAKQNTEAFF. The CDR3 nucleotides are TGCAGTGCTAAACAGAACACTGAAGCTTTCTTT.

This clonotype was detected only a few times. The chain links TRBV20-1 to TRBJ1-6; D is undetermined. Trimming stripped 6 bases from V and 6 bases from J, with 12 bases between. CDR3 length: 13 residues. CDR1 and CDR2 from the germline V gene are DFQATT and SNEGSKA (reference sequence). The chain's CDR3 is CSARSVSNSPLHF. DNA of the CDR3: TGCAGTGCCAGGTCTGTCAGTAATTCACCCCTCCACTTT.

For the CDR3, the DNA is TGTGCCAGCAGCTGGCCACCGGGACAGAAACAAGAGACCCAGTACTTC. Translated, it gives CASSWPPGQKQETQYF. The chain carries TRBV7-9 and TRBJ2-5; 7 bases map to TRBD1. V dropped 4 bases and J dropped 2; count of bases not matched to a gene: 10. The CDR3 has 16 amino acids. Looked up from germline, CDR1 is SEHNR and CDR2 is FQNEAQ (reference sequence). The complete variable domain, with remaining parts taken from reference TRBV7-9 and TRBJ2-5, reads DTGVSQNPRHKITKRGQNVTFRCDPISEHNRLYWYRQTLGQGPEFLTYFQNEAQLEKSRLLSDRFSAERPKGSFSTLEIQRTEQGDSAMYLCASSWPPGQKQETQYFGPGTRLLVL.

The gene calls are TRBV10-2 and TRBJ1-1, with D possibly TRBD1 on 5 matching bases. The CDR3 is 16 residues long. In germline, CDR1 is WSHSY, CDR2 SAAADI. The ends were cut back, 4 bases at V and 0 bases at J, with 15 bases in the middle. The chain's CDR3 is CASSVKRGGMNTEAFF. DNA of the CDR3: TGCGCCAGCAGTGTTAAGAGGGGAGGCATGAACACTGAAGCTTTCTTT.

Sample share makes this clonotype medium-sized. The chain carries TRBV20-1 and TRBJ1-1; 7 bases map to TRBD1. The CDR3 extends over 13 amino acids. J was trimmed by 5 bases and V by 3 bases; bases with no gene match: 6. From germline, CDR1 is DFQATT and CDR2 SNEGSKA (reference sequence). The CDR3 sequence: CSASGQGETEAFF. The CDR3, as DNA: TGCAGTGCTAGTGGGCAGGGGGAGACTGAAGCTTTCTTT.